The rows below give T cell receptor beta chains drawn from one sample of a study of metastatic and nonmetastatic thyroid tumors. TCRdb reprocessed the PCR reads using MiXCR. There are 45,000 to 50,000 clones in the sample; roughly a quarter occur only once, and around 3.4% lies in the top ten. Sequencing input: blood. The receptor set was obtained from a male donor with papillary thyroid cancer or a benign thyroid nodule (not recorded which). Some clones in this sample may be carry-over from other donors' samples. Each CDR3 is given with its conserved first and last residue. The order of the fields is CDR3 protein, CDR3 DNA, D gene, V gene, CDR3 length, clone size, J gene. The D gene is left open where the match is weak. Size is stated for part of the rows, as once, few or many counts, or as a class when the clone is expanded.

CDR3: CASSQDEGNKDYNEQFF; DNA: TGTGCCAGCAGCCAAGATGAAGGGAATAAGGATTACAATGAGCAGTTCTTC; D: .; V: TRBV14; length: 17; size: many; J: TRBJ2-1
CDR3: CASSLRGAGGPDEQYF; DNA: TGTGCCAGCAGTTTAAGGGGAGCGGGAGGGCCCGACGAGCAGTACTTC; D: TRBD2; V: TRBV27; length: 16; size: many; J: TRBJ2-7
CDR3: CASSQGGTGILYEQYF; DNA: TGTGCCAGCAGCCAAGGGGGGACAGGGATTTTGTACGAGCAGTACTTC; D: TRBD1; V: TRBV3-1; length: 16; size: .; J: TRBJ2-7
CDR3: CASSLVVGGELFF; DNA: TGCGCCAGCAGCTTGGTTGTGGGCGGGGAGCTGTTTTTT; D: .; V: TRBV5-1; length: 13; size: many; J: TRBJ2-2
CDR3: CATHKGRDTGELFF; DNA: TGTGCCACCCACAAGGGTCGGGACACCGGGGAGCTGTTTTTT; D: .; V: TRBV2; length: 14; size: few; J: TRBJ2-2
CDR3: CASSPRLAGSLNEQFF; DNA: TGTGCCAGCTCACCCAGACTAGCGGGAAGTCTGAATGAGCAGTTCTTC; D: TRBD2; V: TRBV18; length: 16; size: many; J: TRBJ2-1
CDR3: CASRIQGFGGEQYF; DNA: TGTGCCAGCAGGATACAGGGGTTCGGTGGGGAGCAGTACTTC; D: TRBD1; V: TRBV2; length: 14; size: .; J: TRBJ2-7
CDR3: CASSLINNNQPQHF; DNA: TGTGCCAGCAGCCTCATTAACAACAATCAGCCCCAGCATTTT; D: .; V: TRBV5-5; length: 14; size: many; J: TRBJ1-5
CDR3: CASSSTDFTMNTEAFF; DNA: TGTGCCAGCAGCTCGACGGACTTTACTATGAACACTGAAGCTTTCTTT; D: .; V: TRBV28; length: 16; size: many; J: TRBJ1-1
CDR3: CASSPGPDYEQYF; DNA: TGTGCCAGCAGTCCGGGACCCGACTACGAGCAGTACTTC; D: .; V: TRBV28; length: 13; size: medium-sized; J: TRBJ2-7
CDR3: CASSDVRENTGELFF; DNA: TGTGCCAGCAGTGATGTGAGGGAAAACACCGGGGAGCTGTTTTTT; D: .; V: TRBV2; length: 15; size: .; J: TRBJ2-2
CDR3: CASSPEAGEREQYF; DNA: TGTGCCAGCTCACCAGAGGCCGGCGAGAGGGAGCAGTACTTC; D: .; V: TRBV18; length: 14; size: many; J: TRBJ2-7